The 5 T cell receptor beta chains below were found in one sample sequenced in a study of blood T cell repertoires in COVID-19. This table comes from immunoSEQ multiplex PCR, and its TCRdb copy is limited to in-frame clones, with some not included. Altogether 120,000 to 150,000 clones are present, around 87% being singletons, with the ten largest covering 8.6%. Sample: peripheral blood. All receptors come from a woman aged 45-60 years with active or convalescent COVID-19.

V gene TRBV19 combines with J gene TRBJ2-5, with 8 bases aligning to TRBD2. Germline V CDR1 and CDR2: LNHDA, SQIVND (reference sequence). This CDR3 is built from 17 residues. The V gene end was trimmed by 6 bases and the J gene end by 5 bases; junction bases not matched to a gene: 17. The DNA for the CDR3 is TGTGCCAGTAGCGACCAAGCTCCGGGACTAGGTCGGGAGACCCAGTACTTC. Its protein is CASSDQAPGLGRETQYF.

In its sample, this clone was seen once. The chain joins TRBV7-8 to TRBJ1-2, with D perhaps TRBD1 (5 bases). The CDR3 runs to 13 residues. V lost 1 base and J 4 bases, leaving 7 bases between the germline ends. Germline CDR1 reads SGHVS; CDR2 reads FQNEAQ. CDR3 in amino acids: CASSLVGGYGYTF. The CDR3 coding sequence is TGTGCCAGCAGCTTAGTCGGGGGCTATGGCTACACCTTC.

The genes are TRBV27 and TRBJ2-7; 8 bases are a match to TRBD1. The germline V gene has CDR1 MNHEY and CDR2 SMNVEV (reference sequence). V lost 6 bases and J lost 3; bases outside the gene matches: 16. The length of the CDR3 is 17 residues. Here the CDR3 reads CASSRTQAGTGGYEQYF. The CDR3 nucleotides read TGTGCCAGCAGCCGGACCCAAGCCGGGACAGGAGGCTACGAGCAGTACTTC.

This sequence joins TRBV29-1 and TRBJ1-1; no reliable D call. The CDR3 length is 11 residues. Trimming stripped 0 bases from V and 11 bases from J, with 10 bases between. Per germline, CDR1 SQVTM and CDR2 ANQGSEA. CDR3 bases: TGCAGCGTTGAAGATCTTAGTGCGGCTTTCTTT. It is translated as CSVEDLSAAFF. Looking up the rest from reference TRBV29-1 and TRBJ1-1 gives the full variable domain: SAVISQKPSRDICQRGTSLTIQCQVDSQVTMMFWYRQQPGQSLTLIATANQGSEATYESGFVIDKFPISRPNLTFSTLTVSNMSPEDSSIYLCSVEDLSAAFFGQGTRLTVV.

This sequence joins TRBV7-2 and TRBJ2-1; weak D call: TRBD2 (6 bases). V lost 3 bases to trimming and J lost 8 bases, with 14 bases between them. Germline assignment: CDR1 SGHTA and CDR2 FQGNSA. This CDR3 region has 14 residues. The CDR3 sequence: CASSLDGGGDEQFF. DNA of the CDR3: TGTGCCAGCAGCTTGGACGGGGGTGGCGATGAGCAGTTCTTC.